This TCR beta chain was profiled in a study of cytomegalovirus exposure and HLA in healthy donors. V was pared by 6 bases and J by 13 bases, with 12 bases between. Germline V CDR1 and CDR2: DFQATT, SNEGSKA (reference sequence). There are 10 residues in the CDR3. The PCR used 60 Vbeta and 13 Jbeta primers. Assay used: immunoSEQ multiplex PCR; TCRdb lists only in-frame clones, some missing. The data hold 90,000 to 150,000 clones, with 80% to 85% observed a single time. This chain uses TRBV20-1 with TRBJ1-4; D gene ambiguous. This TCR was recovered from a woman aged 35 to 49 in good health and CMV-seronegative. Sequencing input: PBMCs. The CDR3 sequence is CSAAENILFF. The CDR3 DNA reads TGCAGTGCAGCGGAGAACATACTGTTTTTT.